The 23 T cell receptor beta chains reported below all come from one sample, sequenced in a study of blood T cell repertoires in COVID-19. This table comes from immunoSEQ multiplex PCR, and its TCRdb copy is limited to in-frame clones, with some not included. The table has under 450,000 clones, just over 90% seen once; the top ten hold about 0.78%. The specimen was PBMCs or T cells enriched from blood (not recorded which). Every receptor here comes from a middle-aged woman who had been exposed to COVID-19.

In nucleotides, the CDR3 is TGTGCCAGCAGCGTAGGAGGGGGCTTAGGTGGCTACACCTTC. Translated, it gives CASSVGGGLGGYTF. The V call is TRBV9, the J call TRBJ1-2; TRBD1 matches 7 bases. The CDR3 contains 14 residues. After removal of 0 bases from V and 7 bases from J, the junction contained 6 bases not matched to a gene. Germline V gives CDR1 SGDLS, CDR2 YYNGEE.

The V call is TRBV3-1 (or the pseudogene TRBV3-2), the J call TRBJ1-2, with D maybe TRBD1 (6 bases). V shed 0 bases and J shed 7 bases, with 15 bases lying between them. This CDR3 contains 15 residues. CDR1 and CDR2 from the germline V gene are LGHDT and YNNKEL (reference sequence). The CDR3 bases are TGTGCCAGCAGCCAAGAAACGGGCAGGGGAATTGGCTACACCTTC. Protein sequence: CASSQETGRGIGYTF.

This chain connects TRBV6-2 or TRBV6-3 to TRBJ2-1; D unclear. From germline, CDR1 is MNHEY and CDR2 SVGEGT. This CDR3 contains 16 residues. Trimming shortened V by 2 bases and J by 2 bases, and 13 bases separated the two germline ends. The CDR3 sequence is CASSYDILAAYNEQFF. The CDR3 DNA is TGTGCCAGCAGTTACGATATCTTGGCAGCCTACAATGAGCAGTTCTTC.

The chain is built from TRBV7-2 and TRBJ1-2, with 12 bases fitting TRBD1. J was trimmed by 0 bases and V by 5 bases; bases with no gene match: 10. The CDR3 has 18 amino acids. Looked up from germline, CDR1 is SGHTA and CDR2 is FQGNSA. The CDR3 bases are TGTGCCAGCAGCCGTGGGACAGGGGGCAGGTCGTCTAACTATGGCTACACCTTC. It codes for CASSRGTGGRSSNYGYTF.

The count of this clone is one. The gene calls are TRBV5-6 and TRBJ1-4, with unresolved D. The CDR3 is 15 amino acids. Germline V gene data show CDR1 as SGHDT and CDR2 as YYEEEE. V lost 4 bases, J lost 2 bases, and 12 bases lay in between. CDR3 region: CASSQPGGTNEKLFF. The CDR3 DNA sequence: TGTGCCAGCAGCCAACCGGGAGGTACTAATGAAAAACTGTTTTTT.

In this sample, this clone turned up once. The CDR3 reads CASDTGNTEAFF. The CDR3 bases are TGTGCCAGCGATACGGGGAACACTGAAGCTTTCTTT. The rearrangement joins TRBV28 to TRBJ1-1; D is undetermined. Per germline, CDR1 MDHEN and CDR2 SYDVKM. This CDR3 is 12 amino acids long. V gave up 8 bases and J gave up 1 base, with 8 bases separating them.

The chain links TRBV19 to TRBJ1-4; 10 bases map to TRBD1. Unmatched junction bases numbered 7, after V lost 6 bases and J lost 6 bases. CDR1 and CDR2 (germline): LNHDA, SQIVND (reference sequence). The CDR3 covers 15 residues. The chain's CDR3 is CASRRGGTGDEKLFF. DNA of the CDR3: TGTGCCAGTAGAAGAGGGGGGACAGGGGATGAAAAACTGTTTTTT.

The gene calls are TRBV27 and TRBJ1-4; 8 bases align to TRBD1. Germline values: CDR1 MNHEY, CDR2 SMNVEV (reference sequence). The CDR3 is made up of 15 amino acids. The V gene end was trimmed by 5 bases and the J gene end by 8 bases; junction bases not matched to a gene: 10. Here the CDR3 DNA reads TGTGCCAGCAGTACAGGGGGACATCCGAAGGAAAAACTGTTTTTT. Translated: CASSTGGHPKEKLFF.

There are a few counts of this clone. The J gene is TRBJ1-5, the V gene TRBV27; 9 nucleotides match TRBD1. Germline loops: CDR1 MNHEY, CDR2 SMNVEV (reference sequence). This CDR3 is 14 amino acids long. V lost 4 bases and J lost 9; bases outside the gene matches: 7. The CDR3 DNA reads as TGTGCCAGCAGTTCCCAGACAGGGGGGAGGCCCCAGCATTTT. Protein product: CASSSQTGGRPQHF.

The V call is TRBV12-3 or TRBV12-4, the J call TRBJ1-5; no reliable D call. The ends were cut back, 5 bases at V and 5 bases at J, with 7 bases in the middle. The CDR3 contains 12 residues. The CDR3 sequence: CASSRSDQPQHF. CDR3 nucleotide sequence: TGTGCCAGCAGTCGAAGCGATCAGCCCCAGCATTTT.

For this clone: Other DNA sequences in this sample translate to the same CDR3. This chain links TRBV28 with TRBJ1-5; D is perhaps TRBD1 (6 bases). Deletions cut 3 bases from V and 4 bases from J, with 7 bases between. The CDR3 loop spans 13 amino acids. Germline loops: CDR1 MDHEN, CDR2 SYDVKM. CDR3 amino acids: CASSLQGNQPQHF. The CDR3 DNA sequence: TGTGCCAGCAGTTTGCAGGGGAATCAGCCCCAGCATTTT.

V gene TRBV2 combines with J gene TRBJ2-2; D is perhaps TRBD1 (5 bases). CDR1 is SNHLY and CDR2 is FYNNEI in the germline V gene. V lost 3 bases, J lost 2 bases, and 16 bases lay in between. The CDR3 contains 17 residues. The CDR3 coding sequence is TGTGCCAGCAGTGAGGAAGGGGATAGCTACAACACCGGGGAGCTGTTTTTT. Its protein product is CASSEEGDSYNTGELFF.

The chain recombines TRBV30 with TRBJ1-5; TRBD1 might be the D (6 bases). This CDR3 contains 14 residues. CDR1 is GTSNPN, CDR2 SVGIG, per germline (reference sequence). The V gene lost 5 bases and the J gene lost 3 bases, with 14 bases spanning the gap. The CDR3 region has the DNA TGTGCCTGGGCTATACAGGGTTACAATCAGCCCCAGCATTTT. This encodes CAWAIQGYNQPQHF.

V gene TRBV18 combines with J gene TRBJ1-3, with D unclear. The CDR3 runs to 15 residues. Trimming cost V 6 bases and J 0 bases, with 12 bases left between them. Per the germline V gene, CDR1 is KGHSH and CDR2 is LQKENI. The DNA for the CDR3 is TGTGCCAGCTCGGGAGGCTGGGACTCTGGAAACACCATATATTTT. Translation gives CASSGGWDSGNTIYF.

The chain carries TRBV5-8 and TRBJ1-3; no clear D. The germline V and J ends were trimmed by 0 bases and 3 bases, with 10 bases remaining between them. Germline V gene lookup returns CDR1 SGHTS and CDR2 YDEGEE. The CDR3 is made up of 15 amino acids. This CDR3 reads CASSLEDKHGNTIYF. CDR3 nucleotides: TGTGCCAGCAGCTTGGAAGACAAACATGGAAACACCATATATTTT.

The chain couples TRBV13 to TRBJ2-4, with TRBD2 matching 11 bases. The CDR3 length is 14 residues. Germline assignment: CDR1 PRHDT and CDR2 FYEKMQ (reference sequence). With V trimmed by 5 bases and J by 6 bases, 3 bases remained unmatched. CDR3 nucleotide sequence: TGTGCCAGCAGCGTCCTAGCGGGGGGAAACATTCAGTACTTC. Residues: CASSVLAGGNIQYF.

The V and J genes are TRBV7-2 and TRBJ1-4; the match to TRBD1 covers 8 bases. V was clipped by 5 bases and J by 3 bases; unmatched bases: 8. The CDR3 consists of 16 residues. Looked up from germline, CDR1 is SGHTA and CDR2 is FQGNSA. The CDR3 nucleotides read TGTGCCAGCAGCCCTTTAGGACAGGGTGCTAATGAAAAACTGTTTTTT. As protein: CASSPLGQGANEKLFF.

For the CDR3, the DNA is TGTGCCAGCTCCCGATCCCAAGGGGAACATCAGCCCCAGCATTTT. Translating it yields CASSRSQGEHQPQHF. The chain carries TRBV18 and TRBJ1-5; D perhaps matches TRBD1 (5 bases). The germline V and J ends were trimmed by 6 bases and 5 bases, with 17 bases remaining between them. The CDR3 runs to 15 residues. The germline V gene has CDR1 KGHSH and CDR2 LQKENI.

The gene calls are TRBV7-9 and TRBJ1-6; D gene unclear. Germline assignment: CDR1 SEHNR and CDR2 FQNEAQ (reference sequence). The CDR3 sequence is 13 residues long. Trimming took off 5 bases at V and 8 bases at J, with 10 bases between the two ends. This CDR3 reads CASSAGGDSPLHF. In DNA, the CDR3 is TGTGCCAGCAGCGCAGGAGGCGATTCACCCCTCCACTTT.

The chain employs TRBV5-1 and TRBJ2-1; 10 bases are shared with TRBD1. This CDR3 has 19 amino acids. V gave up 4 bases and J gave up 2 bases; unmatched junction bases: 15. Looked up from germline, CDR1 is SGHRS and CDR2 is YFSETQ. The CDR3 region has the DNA TGCGCCAGCAGCCAGGGTCTTCAGCCCGGGACAGGGGCCTACAATGAGCAGTTCTTC. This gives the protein CASSQGLQPGTGAYNEQFF.

The CDR3, as DNA: TGTGCCAGCTCACCACCGGGGCAGTCCTTCTTT. This sequence encodes CASSPPGQSFF. The V call is TRBV18, the J call TRBJ1-1; tentative D call: TRBD1 (5 bases). Looked up from germline, CDR1 is KGHSH and CDR2 is LQKENI. Trimming left V 0 bases short and J 14 bases short, with 10 bases between. The CDR3 consists of 11 residues.

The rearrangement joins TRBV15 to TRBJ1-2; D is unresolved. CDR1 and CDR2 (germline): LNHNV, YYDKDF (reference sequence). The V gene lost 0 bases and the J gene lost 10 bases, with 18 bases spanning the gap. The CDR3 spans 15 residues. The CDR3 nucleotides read TGTGCCACCAGCAGAGATCGGGCCAACGGAGGTGACTACACCTTC. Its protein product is CATSRDRANGGDYTF.

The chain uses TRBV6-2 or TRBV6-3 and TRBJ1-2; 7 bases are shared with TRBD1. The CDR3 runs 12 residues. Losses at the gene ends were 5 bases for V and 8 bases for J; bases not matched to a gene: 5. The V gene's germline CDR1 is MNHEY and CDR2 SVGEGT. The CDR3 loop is CASSKGALGYTF. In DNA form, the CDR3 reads TGTGCCAGCAGTAAGGGGGCCTTGGGCTACACCTTC.